This T cell receptor (beta chain) is from a study of PD-1 blockade in classical Hodgkin lymphoma. Study-wide results and limits: Complete responders' baseline diversity resembled that of newly diagnosed patients.

About this clone itself: Its cognate antigen is unknown.

Trimming stripped 0 bases from V and 9 bases from J, with 12 bases between. CDR1 is SGHRS and CDR2 is YFSETQ in the germline V gene. The CDR3 covers 14 residues. The patients all showed relapse after autologous stem cell transplantation, while their brentuximab vedotin exposure varied. TCRdb's copy holds only in-frame clones and misses some; the assay was immunoSEQ multiplex PCR. This sample has about 50,000 clones, with 85% to 90% found just once. The chain couples TRBV5-1 to TRBJ2-2; D is tentatively TRBD1 or TRBD2 (5 bases each). The sequencing here drew on peripheral blood mononuclear cells (PBMCs), taken before the second cycle of nivolumab. The source is a human donor with classical Hodgkin lymphoma. The CDR3 region is CASSLGGEFRELFF. The DNA of the CDR3 is TGCGCCAGCAGCTTGGGAGGGGAGTTCCGGGAGCTGTTTTTT. The variable domain in full, with the rest retrieved from reference TRBV5-1 and TRBJ2-2, is KAGVTQTPRYLIKTRGQQVTLSCSPISGHRSVSWYQQTPGQGLQFLFEYFSETQRNKGNFPGRFSGRQFSNSRSEMNVSTLELGDSALYLCASSLGGEFRELFFGEGSRLTVL.